This T cell receptor (beta chain) is from a study of T cells in tuberculosis. Overall study results and limits: The TCR-beta difference was not significant; alpha differences partly reflected length.

A note on this clone: Its target is not known.

V shed 8 bases and J 6 bases; nucleotides not matched to a gene: 12. Per germline, CDR1 LNHNV and CDR2 YYDKDF (reference sequence). CDR3 length equals 15 residues. Method: immunoSEQ multiplex PCR; TCRdb's copy keeps in-frame clones and lacks some. The sample includes about 32,000 clones, roughly 95% seen only once; the top ten take 8%. The clonotype was recovered from a donor between 10 and 29 years old with latent tuberculosis or without tuberculosis infection. The material sequenced was PBMCs. The J gene is TRBJ2-1, the V gene TRBV15; 8 nucleotides match TRBD2. DNA for the CDR3: TGTGCCACCTCGGGCGGGAGGAAATCCGGCAATGAGCAGTTCTTC. Translation gives CATSGGRKSGNEQFF.